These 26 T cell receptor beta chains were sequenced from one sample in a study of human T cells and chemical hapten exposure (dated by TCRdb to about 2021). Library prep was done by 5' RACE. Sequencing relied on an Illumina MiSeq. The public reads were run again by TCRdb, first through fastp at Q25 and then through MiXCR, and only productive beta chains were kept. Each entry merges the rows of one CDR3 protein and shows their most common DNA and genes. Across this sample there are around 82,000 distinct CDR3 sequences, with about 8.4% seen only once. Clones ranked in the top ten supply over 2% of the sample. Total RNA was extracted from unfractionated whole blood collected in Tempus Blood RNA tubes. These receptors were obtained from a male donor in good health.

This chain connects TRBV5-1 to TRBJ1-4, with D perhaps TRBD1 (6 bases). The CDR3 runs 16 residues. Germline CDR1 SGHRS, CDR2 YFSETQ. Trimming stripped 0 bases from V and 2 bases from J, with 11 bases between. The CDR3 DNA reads TGCGCCAGCAGCTTGGGAGGGACACCGACTAATGAAAAACTGTTTTTT. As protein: CASSLGGTPTNEKLFF.

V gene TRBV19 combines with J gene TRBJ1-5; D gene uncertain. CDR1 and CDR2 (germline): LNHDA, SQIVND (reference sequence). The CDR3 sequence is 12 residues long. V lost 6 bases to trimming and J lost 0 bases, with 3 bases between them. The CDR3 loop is CASRASNQPQHF. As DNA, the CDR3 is TGTGCCAGTAGAGCTAGCAATCAGCCCCAGCATTTT.

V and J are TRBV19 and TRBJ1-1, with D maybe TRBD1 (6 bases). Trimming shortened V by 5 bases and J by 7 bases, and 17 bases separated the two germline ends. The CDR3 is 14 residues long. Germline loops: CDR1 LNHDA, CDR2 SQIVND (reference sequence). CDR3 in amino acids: CASSPQQGPGEAFF. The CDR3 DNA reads TGTGCCAGTAGTCCTCAACAGGGTCCAGGTGAAGCTTTCTTT.

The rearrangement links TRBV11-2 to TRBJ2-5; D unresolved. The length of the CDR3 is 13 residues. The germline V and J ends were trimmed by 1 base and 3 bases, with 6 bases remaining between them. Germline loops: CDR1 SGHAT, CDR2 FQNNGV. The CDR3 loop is CASSLVEEETQYF. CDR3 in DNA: TGTGCCAGCAGCTTAGTAGAAGAAGAGACCCAGTACTTC.

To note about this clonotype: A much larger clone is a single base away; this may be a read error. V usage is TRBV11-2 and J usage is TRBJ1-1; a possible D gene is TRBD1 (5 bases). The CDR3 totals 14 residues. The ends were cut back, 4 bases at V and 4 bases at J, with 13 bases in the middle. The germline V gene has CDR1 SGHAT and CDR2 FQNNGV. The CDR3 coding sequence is TGTGCCAGCAGCTCAGGGACCTGTCGCACTGAAGCTTTCTTT. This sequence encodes CASSSGTCRTEAFF.

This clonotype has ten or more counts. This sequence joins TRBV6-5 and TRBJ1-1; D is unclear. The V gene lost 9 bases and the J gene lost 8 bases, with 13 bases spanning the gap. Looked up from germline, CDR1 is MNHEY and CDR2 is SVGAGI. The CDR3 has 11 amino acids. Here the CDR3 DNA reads TGTGCCAGTAGAACTGGAAGAGAAGCTTTCTTT. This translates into CASRTGREAFF.

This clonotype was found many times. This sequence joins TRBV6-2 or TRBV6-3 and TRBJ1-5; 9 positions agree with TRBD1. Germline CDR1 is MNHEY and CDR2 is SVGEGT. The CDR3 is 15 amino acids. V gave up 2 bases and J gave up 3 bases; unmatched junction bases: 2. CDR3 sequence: CASSYGTGNNQPQHF. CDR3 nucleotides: TGTGCCAGCAGTTACGGGACAGGGAACAATCAGCCCCAGCATTTT.

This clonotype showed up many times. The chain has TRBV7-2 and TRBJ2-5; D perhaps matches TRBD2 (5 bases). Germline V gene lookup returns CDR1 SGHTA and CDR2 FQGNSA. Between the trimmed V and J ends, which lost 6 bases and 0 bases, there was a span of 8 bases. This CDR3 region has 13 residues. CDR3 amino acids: CASRREYQETQYF. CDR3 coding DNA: TGTGCCAGCAGGAGGGAGTACCAAGAGACCCAGTACTTC.

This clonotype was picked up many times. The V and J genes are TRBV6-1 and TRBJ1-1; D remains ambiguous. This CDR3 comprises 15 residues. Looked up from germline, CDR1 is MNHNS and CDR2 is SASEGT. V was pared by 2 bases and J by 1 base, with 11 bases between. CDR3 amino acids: CASSEWREPNTEAFF. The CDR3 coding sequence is TGTGCCAGCAGTGAATGGAGGGAGCCGAACACTGAAGCTTTCTTT.

The CDR3 is CASSQLALRETQYF. For the CDR3, the DNA is TGTGCCAGCAGCCAACTAGCGTTGAGGGAGACCCAGTACTTC. The chain has TRBV27 and TRBJ2-5; 7 positions agree with TRBD2. Germline V gene data show CDR1 as MNHEY and CDR2 as SMNVEV (reference sequence). The CDR3 spans 14 residues. J gave up 5 bases and V 6 bases, and 9 bases lay outside the gene matches.

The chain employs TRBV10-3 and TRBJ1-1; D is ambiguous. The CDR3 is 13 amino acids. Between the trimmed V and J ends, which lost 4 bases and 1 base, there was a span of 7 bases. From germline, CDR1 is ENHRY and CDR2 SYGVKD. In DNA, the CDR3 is TGTGCCATCAGTGGGACCAAGAACACTGAAGCTTTCTTT. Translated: CAISGTKNTEAFF.

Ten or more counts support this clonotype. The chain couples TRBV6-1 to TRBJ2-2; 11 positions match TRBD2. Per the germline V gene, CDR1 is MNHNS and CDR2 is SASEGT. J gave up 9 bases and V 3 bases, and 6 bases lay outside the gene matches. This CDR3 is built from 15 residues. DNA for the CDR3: TGTGCCAGCAGTGAGACTAGCGGGGTCCTTAGGGAGCTGTTTTTT. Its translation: CASSETSGVLRELFF.

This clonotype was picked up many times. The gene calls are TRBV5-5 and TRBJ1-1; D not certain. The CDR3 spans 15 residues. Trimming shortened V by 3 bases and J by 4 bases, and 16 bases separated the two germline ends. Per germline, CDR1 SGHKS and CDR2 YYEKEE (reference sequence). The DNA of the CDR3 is TGTGCCAGCAGCTCCATGACACTCTTAGGCACTGAAGCTTTCTTT. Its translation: CASSSMTLLGTEAFF. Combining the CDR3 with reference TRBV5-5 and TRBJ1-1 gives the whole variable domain DAGVTQSPTHLIKTRGQQVTLRCSPISGHKSVSWYQQVLGQGPQFIFQYYEKEERGRGNFPDRFSARQFPNYSSELNVNALLLGDSALYLCASSSMTLLGTEAFFGQGTRLTVV.

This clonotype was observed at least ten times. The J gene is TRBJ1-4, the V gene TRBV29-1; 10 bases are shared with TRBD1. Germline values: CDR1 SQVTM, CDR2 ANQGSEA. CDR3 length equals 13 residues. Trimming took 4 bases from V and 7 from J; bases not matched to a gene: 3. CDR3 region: CSVGQGAGEKLFF. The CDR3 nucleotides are TGCAGCGTTGGACAGGGGGCAGGTGAAAAACTGTTTTTT.

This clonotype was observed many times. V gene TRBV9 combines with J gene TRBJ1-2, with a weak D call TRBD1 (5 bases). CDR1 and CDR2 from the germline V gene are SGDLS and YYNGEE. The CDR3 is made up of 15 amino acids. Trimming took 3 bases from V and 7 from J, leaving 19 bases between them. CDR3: CASSGDGKRQRGYTF. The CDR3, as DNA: TGTGCCAGCAGCGGGGACGGGAAAAGACAACGTGGCTACACCTTC.

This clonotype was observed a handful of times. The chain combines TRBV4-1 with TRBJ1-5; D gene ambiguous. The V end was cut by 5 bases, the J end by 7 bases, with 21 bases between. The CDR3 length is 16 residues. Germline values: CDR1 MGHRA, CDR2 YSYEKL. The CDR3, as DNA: TGCGCCAGCAGCGAAACCGGCTACCCGCAGGAGCAGCCCCAGCATTTT. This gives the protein CASSETGYPQEQPQHF.

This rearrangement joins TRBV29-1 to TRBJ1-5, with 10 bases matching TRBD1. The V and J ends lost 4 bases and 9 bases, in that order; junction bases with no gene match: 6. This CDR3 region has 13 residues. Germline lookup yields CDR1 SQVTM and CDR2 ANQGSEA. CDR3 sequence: CSVGDRGDGPQHF. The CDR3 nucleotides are TGCAGCGTTGGGGACAGGGGTGATGGGCCCCAGCATTTT. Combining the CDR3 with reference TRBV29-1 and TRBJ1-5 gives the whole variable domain SAVISQKPSRDICQRGTSLTIQCQVDSQVTMMFWYRQQPGQSLTLIATANQGSEATYESGFVIDKFPISRPNLTFSTLTVSNMSPEDSSIYLCSVGDRGDGPQHFGDGTRLSIL.

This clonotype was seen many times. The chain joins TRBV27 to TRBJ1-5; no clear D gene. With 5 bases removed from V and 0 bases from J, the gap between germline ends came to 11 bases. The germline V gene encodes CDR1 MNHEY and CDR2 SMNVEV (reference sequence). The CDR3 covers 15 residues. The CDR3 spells CASSMVGDSNQPQHF. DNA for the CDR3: TGTGCCAGCAGTATGGTCGGGGATAGCAATCAGCCCCAGCATTTT.

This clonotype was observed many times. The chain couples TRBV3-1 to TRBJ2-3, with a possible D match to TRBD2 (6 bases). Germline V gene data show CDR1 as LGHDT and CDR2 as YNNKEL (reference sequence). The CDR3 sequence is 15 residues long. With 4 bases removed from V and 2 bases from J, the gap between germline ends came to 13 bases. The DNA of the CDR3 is TGTGCCAGCAGCCCGCGGGGACCGAACACAGATACGCAGTATTTT. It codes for CASSPRGPNTDTQYF.

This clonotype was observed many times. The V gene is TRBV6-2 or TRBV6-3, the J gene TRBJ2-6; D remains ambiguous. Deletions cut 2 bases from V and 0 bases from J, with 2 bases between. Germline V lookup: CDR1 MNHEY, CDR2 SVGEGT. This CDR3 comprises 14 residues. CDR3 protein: CASSYASGANVLTF. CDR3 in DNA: TGTGCCAGCAGTTACGCCTCTGGGGCCAACGTCCTGACTTTC.

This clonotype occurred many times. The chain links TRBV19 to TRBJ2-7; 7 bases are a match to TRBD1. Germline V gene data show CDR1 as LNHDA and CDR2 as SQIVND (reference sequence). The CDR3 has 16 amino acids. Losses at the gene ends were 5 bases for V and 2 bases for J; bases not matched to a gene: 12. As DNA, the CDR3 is TGTGCCAGTAGTCCCGCAGAGGGACAGACCCCCTACGAGCAGTACTTC. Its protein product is CASSPAEGQTPYEQYF.

This CDR3 reads CASSLDLRRDKDTQYF. The CDR3 nucleotides are TGTGCCAGCAGCTTAGATCTCCGCAGGGATAAAGATACGCAGTATTTT. J is TRBJ2-3 and V is TRBV7-6; TRBD1 is a possible D gene (5 bases). The CDR3 contains 16 residues. Germline V gene sequence: CDR1 SGHVS, CDR2 FNYEAQ. Trimming took off 1 base at V and 5 bases at J, with 16 bases between the two ends. Using reference TRBV7-6 and TRBJ2-3 for the parts outside the CDR3, the full variable domain is GAGVSQSPRYKVTKRGQDVALRCDPISGHVSLYWYRQALGQGPEFLTYFNYEAQQDKSGLPNDRFSAERPEGSISTLTIQRTEQRDSAMYRCASSLDLRRDKDTQYFGPGTRLTVL.

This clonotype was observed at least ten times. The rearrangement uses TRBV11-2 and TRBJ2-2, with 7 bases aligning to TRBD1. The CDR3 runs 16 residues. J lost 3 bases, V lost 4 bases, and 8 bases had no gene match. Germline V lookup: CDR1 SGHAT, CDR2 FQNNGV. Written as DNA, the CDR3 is TGTGCCAGCAGCTCCCGAGGGACAGAACACACCGGGGAGCTGTTTTTT. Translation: CASSSRGTEHTGELFF.

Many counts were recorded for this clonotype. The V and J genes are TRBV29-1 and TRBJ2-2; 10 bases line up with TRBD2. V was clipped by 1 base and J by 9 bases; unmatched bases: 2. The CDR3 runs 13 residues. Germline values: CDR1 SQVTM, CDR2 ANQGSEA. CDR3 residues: CSVEGTSGRELFF. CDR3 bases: TGCAGCGTTGAAGGGACTAGCGGCCGGGAGCTGTTTTTT.

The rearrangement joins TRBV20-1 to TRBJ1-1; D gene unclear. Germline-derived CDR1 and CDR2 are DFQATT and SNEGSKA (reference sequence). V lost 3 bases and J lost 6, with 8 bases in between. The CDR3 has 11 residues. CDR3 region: CSARGRAEAFF. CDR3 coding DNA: TGCAGTGCTAGGGGGAGGGCTGAAGCTTTCTTT.

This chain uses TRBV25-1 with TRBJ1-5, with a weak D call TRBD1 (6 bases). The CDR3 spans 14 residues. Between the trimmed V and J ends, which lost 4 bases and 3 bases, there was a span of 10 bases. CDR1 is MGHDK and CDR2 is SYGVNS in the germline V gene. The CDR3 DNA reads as TGTGCCAGCAGTGCCAACAGGGCCAATCAGCCCCAGCATTTT. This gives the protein CASSANRANQPQHF.